This entry features one TCR beta chain sequence. Its matching antigen is unknown. TCRdb processed the multiplex PCR reads anew with MiXCR; each CDR3 protein has one entry. The sample includes about 20,000 distinct CDR3 sequences, 43% of them seen just once. The germline gives CDR1 SGHTA, CDR2 FQGTGA. After removal of 5 bases from V and 7 bases from J, the junction contained 7 bases not matched to a gene. The CDR3 runs to 14 residues. These data are taken from a study of breast tumors, draining lymph nodes, adjacent tissues. Study results and caveats: Most tumor T cells seemingly derive from lymph node, then expand in tumor.

The rearrangement links TRBV7-3 to TRBJ2-7; TRBD2 matches 11 bases. The sample was breast tumor tissue. The receptor comes from a female donor with breast cancer. Some clones in this sample may be carry-over from other donors' samples. The CDR3 nucleotides are TGTGCCAGCAGCGCGGGACTAGCGGTGGAGGAGCAGTACTTC. Amino acid sequence: CASSAGLAVEEQYF.